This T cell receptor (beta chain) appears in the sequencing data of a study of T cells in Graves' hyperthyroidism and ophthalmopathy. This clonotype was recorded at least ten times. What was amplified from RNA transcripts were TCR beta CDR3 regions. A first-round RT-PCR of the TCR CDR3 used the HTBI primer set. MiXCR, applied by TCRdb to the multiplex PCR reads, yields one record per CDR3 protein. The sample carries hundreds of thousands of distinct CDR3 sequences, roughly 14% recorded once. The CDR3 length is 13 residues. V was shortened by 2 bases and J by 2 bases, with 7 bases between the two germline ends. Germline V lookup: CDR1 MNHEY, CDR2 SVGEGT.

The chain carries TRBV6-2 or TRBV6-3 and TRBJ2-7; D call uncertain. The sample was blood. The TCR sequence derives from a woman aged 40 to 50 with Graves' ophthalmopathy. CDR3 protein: CASSYGEAYEQYF. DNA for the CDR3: TGTGCCAGCAGTTACGGAGAAGCCTACGAGCAGTACTTC.